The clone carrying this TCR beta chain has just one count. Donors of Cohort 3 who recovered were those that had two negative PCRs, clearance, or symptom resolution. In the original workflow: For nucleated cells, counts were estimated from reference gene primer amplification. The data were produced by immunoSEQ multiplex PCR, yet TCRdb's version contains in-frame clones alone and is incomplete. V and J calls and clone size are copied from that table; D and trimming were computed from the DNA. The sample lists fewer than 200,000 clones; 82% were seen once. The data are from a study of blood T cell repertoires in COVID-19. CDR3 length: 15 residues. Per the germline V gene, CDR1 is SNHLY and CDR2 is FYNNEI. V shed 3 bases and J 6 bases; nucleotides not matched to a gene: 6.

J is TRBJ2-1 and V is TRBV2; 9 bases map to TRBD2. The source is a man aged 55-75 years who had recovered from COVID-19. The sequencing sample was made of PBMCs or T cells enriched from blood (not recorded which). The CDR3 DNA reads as TGTGCCAGCAGTGATGTGGGACTAGCAGGCAATGAGCAGTTCTTC. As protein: CASSDVGLAGNEQFF.